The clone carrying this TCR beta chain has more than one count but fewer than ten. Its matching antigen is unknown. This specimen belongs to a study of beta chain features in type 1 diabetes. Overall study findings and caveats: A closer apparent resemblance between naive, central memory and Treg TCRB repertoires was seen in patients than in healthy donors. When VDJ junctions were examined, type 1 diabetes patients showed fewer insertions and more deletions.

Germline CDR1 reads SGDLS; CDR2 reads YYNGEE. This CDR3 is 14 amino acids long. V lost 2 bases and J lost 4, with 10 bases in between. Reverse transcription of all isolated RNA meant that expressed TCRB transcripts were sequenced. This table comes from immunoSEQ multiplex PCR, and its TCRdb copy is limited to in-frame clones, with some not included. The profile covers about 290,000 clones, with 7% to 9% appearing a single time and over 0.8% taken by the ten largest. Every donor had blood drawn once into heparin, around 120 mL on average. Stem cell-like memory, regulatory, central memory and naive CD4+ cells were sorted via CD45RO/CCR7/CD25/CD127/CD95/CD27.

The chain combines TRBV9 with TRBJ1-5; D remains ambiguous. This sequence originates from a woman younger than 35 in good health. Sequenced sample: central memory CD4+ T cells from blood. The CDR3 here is CASSVQPENQPQHF. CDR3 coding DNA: TGTGCCAGCAGCGTTCAGCCAGAGAATCAGCCCCAGCATTTT.